Below, one TCR beta chain is given with its context. The sample originates from a study of blood T cell repertoires in COVID-19. Study overall: PBMCs, B-cell-depleted T cells, or T cells were the source of the cDNA or gDNA that made up the material.

CDR1 MDHEN and CDR2 SYDVKM come from the germline V gene. The germline V and J ends were trimmed by 8 bases and 0 bases, with 14 bases remaining between them. CDR3 length equals 15 residues. Cohorts were based on clinical histories the participants reported. Cohort 3 donors were reported recovered after two negative PCRs, clearance, or symptom resolution. In the original workflow: Reference gene primer amplification in the assay estimated nucleated cell counts. The protocol was immunoSEQ multiplex PCR, while the TCRdb copy is restricted to in-frame clones and leaves out a portion. The D gene and trimming were derived from the DNA, and the V and J assignments and clone size from that table. The sample yields roughly 300,000 clones, roughly 90% seen once.

The TCR was taken from a woman in her 30s who had recovered from COVID-19. The sequenced sample was PBMCs or T cells enriched from blood (not recorded which). The V and J genes are TRBV28 and TRBJ1-3; unclear D gene. CDR3 loop: CASGERGDSGNTIYF. As DNA, the CDR3 is TGTGCCAGCGGCGAAAGAGGAGACTCTGGAAACACCATATATTTT.